A single sample is the source of the 29 T cell receptor beta chains below, sequenced in a study of identifying expanded T cells in peripheral blood. Method: immunoSEQ multiplex PCR; TCRdb's copy keeps in-frame clones and lacks some. The sample has 91,000 or so clones; about nine tenths are singletons. What was sequenced was blood. These receptor sequences come from a person aged 18 to 70 in good health.

This clone has a handful of counts. The chain carries TRBV6-5 and TRBJ1-2; no clear D gene. V was pared by 2 bases and J by 3 bases, with 7 bases between. The CDR3 consists of 13 residues. CDR1 MNHEY and CDR2 SVGAGI come from the germline V gene. The CDR3 is CASSYKGHYGYTF. In DNA form, the CDR3 reads TGTGCCAGCAGTTACAAGGGTCACTATGGCTACACCTTC.

The chain has TRBV6-1 and TRBJ2-2, with D unclear. The CDR3 is 14 residues long. Between the trimmed V and J ends, which lost 0 bases and 7 bases, there was a span of 9 bases. CDR1 MNHNS and CDR2 SASEGT come from the germline V gene. CDR3 nucleotide sequence: TGTGCCAGCAGTGAAGCGCCTGAGCGCGGGGAGCTGTTTTTT. This encodes CASSEAPERGELFF.

DNA of the CDR3: TGTGCCAGCAGTCGGGGAAGCTATGGCTACACCTTC. Translation: CASSRGSYGYTF. V gene TRBV28 combines with J gene TRBJ1-2; D ambiguous. V shed 5 bases and J shed 4 bases, with 8 bases lying between them. The germline V gene has CDR1 MDHEN and CDR2 SYDVKM. The CDR3 totals 12 residues.

This clone was counted a single time. V is TRBV10-2 and J is TRBJ2-1; 13 bases match TRBD2. The CDR3 contains 13 residues. V shed 10 bases, J shed 8 bases, and the junction held 5 bases outside the gene matches. CDR1 and CDR2 (germline): WSHSY, SAAADI. The CDR3 nucleotides are TGCGCCACCAGGACTAGCGGGAGTGATGAGCAGTTCTTC. Its translation is CATRTSGSDEQFF.

The J gene is TRBJ2-7, the V gene TRBV7-3; possibly TRBD1 or TRBD2 for D (6 bases each). The CDR3 has 13 amino acids. The germline V gene encodes CDR1 SGHTA and CDR2 FQGTGA. Trimming pared 3 bases from V and 5 bases from J, leaving 11 bases between. In nucleotides, the CDR3 is TGTGCCAGCAGCTTCGGGGGCATCCACGAGCAGTACTTC. Its protein is CASSFGGIHEQYF. Full variable domain (remainder filled in from reference TRBV7-3 and TRBJ2-7): GAGVSQTPSNKVTEKGKYVELRCDPISGHTALYWYRQSLGQGPEFLIYFQGTGAADDSGLPNDRFFAVRPEGSVSTLKIQRTERGDSAVYLCASSFGGIHEQYFGPGTRLTVT.

This clone showed up just once. The rearrangement joins TRBV30 to TRBJ2-5; D gene uncertain. Trimming took off 1 base at V and 7 bases at J, with 19 bases between the two ends. There are 15 residues in the CDR3. Germline V gene data show CDR1 as GTSNPN and CDR2 as SVGIG (reference sequence). As DNA, the CDR3 is TGTGCCTGGAGTGGGACGGACGAGATCCTCGGGACCCAGTACTTC. Protein: CAWSGTDEILGTQYF.

This rearrangement joins TRBV9 to TRBJ1-4; D remains ambiguous. Germline CDR1 SGDLS, CDR2 YYNGEE. V was clipped by 0 bases and J by 4 bases, with 4 bases between them. The CDR3 length is 13 residues. The CDR3 DNA reads as TGTGCCAGCAGCGTAGAGGTTAATGAAAAACTGTTTTTT. Translating it yields CASSVEVNEKLFF.

The chain couples TRBV2 to TRBJ1-4; D remains unclear. The CDR3 sequence is 15 residues long. The germline V and J ends were trimmed by 5 bases and 7 bases, with 17 bases remaining between them. Germline V gene lookup returns CDR1 SNHLY and CDR2 FYNNEI. CDR3 DNA: TGTGCCAGCAGTAGCGTGGTCGGTGGAAGTGAAAAACTGTTTTTT. Protein sequence: CASSSVVGGSEKLFF.

The rearrangement joins TRBV5-1 to TRBJ1-5; the match to TRBD1 covers 9 bases. V dropped 0 bases and J dropped 4; count of bases not matched to a gene: 2. Germline V gene data show CDR1 as SGHRS and CDR2 as YFSETQ. The CDR3 is made up of 15 amino acids. The CDR3 sequence: CASSLEGTGNQPQHF. CDR3 bases: TGCGCCAGCAGCTTGGAAGGGACAGGGAATCAGCCCCAGCATTTT.

The V call is TRBV4-2, the J call TRBJ2-7; 9 positions agree with TRBD2. The germline CDR1 and CDR2 sequences are LGHNA and YNFKEQ. The CDR3 spans 16 residues. Unmatched junction bases numbered 5, after V lost 0 bases and J lost 2 bases. CDR3 DNA sequence: TGTGCCAGCAGCCAAGAGGGTAGCGGGAGCCCCTACGAGCAGTACTTC. Protein sequence: CASSQEGSGSPYEQYF.

The chain recombines TRBV27 with TRBJ2-7; D perhaps matches TRBD2 (6 bases). Per germline, CDR1 MNHEY and CDR2 SMNVEV (reference sequence). The CDR3 is 13 amino acids. Trimming shortened V by 8 bases and J by 2 bases, and 13 bases separated the two germline ends. The CDR3 coding sequence is TGTGCCAGCGCCGGGGGACTCACCTACGAGCAGTACTTC. Amino acids: CASAGGLTYEQYF.

The table lists this clone with a count of one. V usage is TRBV5-1 and J usage is TRBJ1-2; D is unresolved. Deletions cut 0 bases from V and 1 base from J, with 7 bases between. The CDR3 length is 14 residues. Per germline, CDR1 SGHRS and CDR2 YFSETQ. The DNA of the CDR3 is TGCGCCAGCAGCTTGGCTAGCGTTAACTATGGCTACACCTTC. Amino acids: CASSLASVNYGYTF.

J is TRBJ1-5 and V is TRBV9, with D unresolved. This CDR3 has 14 amino acids. Germline V lookup: CDR1 SGDLS, CDR2 YYNGEE. V lost 4 bases and J 4 bases, leaving 12 bases between the germline ends. The CDR3 nucleotides read TGTGCCAGCAGCCAGGATCCACAAAATCAGCCCCAGCATTTT. Translation gives CASSQDPQNQPQHF.

This clone was recorded once. The rearrangement uses TRBV29-1 and TRBJ2-5; D is unresolved. This CDR3 region has 11 residues. V was clipped by 5 bases and J by 4 bases, with 8 bases between them. Germline V lookup: CDR1 SQVTM, CDR2 ANQGSEA. This CDR3 reads CSVTQTETQYF. The CDR3 region has the DNA TGCAGCGTTACCCAGACAGAGACCCAGTACTTC.

This chain links TRBV5-5 with TRBJ2-1, with TRBD1 identical over 7 bases. V lost 0 bases and J lost 9; bases outside the gene matches: 15. CDR1 is SGHKS, CDR2 YYEKEE, per germline (reference sequence). The CDR3 length is 17 residues. CDR3 residues: CASSLGWWARGPSEQFF. The CDR3 nucleotides read TGTGCCAGCAGCTTGGGCTGGTGGGCGAGGGGGCCGAGTGAGCAGTTCTTC.

The genes are TRBV5-1 and TRBJ2-1; perhaps TRBD1 as D (6 bases). V lost 1 base and J lost 0, with 11 bases in between. This CDR3 comprises 16 residues. CDR1 is SGHRS and CDR2 is YFSETQ in the germline V gene. The CDR3 DNA reads as TGCGCCAGCAGCTTGTCCGGACAGAGCTCCTACAATGAGCAGTTCTTC. Translating gives CASSLSGQSSYNEQFF.

The CDR3 nucleotides read TGTGCCAGCAGCCCAGGTCCCAACAGGGGCTCTGGAAACACCATATATTTT. The encoded protein is CASSPGPNRGSGNTIYF. J is TRBJ1-3 and V is TRBV7-9; 7 bases are a match to TRBD1. CDR3 length equals 17 residues. V dropped 5 bases and J dropped 0; count of bases not matched to a gene: 10. Germline lookup yields CDR1 SEHNR and CDR2 FQNEAQ (reference sequence).

The table lists this clone with a count of one. The chain is built from TRBV2 and TRBJ2-1, with D hard to call. V lost 11 bases and J lost 8, with 19 bases in between. Germline values: CDR1 SNHLY, CDR2 FYNNEI. The CDR3 sequence is 13 residues long. CDR3 in DNA: TGTGCCCAAATTTTTCCCCGGACGGATGAGCAGTTCTTC. Encoded protein: CAQIFPRTDEQFF.

The rearrangement uses TRBV5-6 and TRBJ2-5, with D unresolved. The CDR3 spans 12 residues. Germline values: CDR1 SGHDT, CDR2 YYEEEE. Between the trimmed V and J ends, which lost 3 bases and 5 bases, there was a span of 8 bases. The CDR3 protein is CASSSYYETQYF. CDR3 sequence (DNA): TGTGCCAGCAGCTCGTATTATGAGACCCAGTACTTC.

The chain carries TRBV27 and TRBJ1-6; the match to TRBD1 covers 8 bases. The CDR3 runs to 15 residues. Germline V CDR1 and CDR2: MNHEY, SMNVEV (reference sequence). With 8 bases clipped from V and 8 bases from J, the junction kept 11 bases outside the gene matches. Here the CDR3 reads CASRLRGHSDSPLHF. The CDR3 DNA reads as TGTGCCAGCCGCCTCAGGGGGCATTCTGATTCACCCCTCCACTTT.

V usage is TRBV14 and J usage is TRBJ2-7, with D possibly being TRBD2 (7 bases). CDR1 is SGHDN, CDR2 FVKESK, per germline. This CDR3 is built from 16 residues. V shed 1 base and J shed 4 bases, with 17 bases lying between them. This CDR3 reads CASSQGGGGRWYEQYF. In DNA, the CDR3 is TGTGCCAGCAGCCAAGGTGGGGGGGGCCGGTGGTACGAGCAGTACTTC.

J is TRBJ2-7 and V is TRBV6-5; 7 positions match TRBD1. Trimming at V came to 6 bases and at J to 2 bases, leaving 4 bases not matched to a gene. The CDR3 sequence is 13 residues long. Germline assignment: CDR1 MNHEY and CDR2 SVGAGI. The DNA of the CDR3 is TGTGCCAGCAGCCTGGGGACAGCCTACGAGCAGTACTTC. Its translation: CASSLGTAYEQYF.

The V and J genes are TRBV7-3 and TRBJ2-1, with TRBD2 matching over 8 bases. Germline CDR1 and CDR2: SGHTA and FQGTGA. The CDR3 spans 13 residues. Trimming cost V 3 bases and J 6 bases; bases outside gene matches: 1. CDR3 nucleotides: TGTGCCAGCAGCTTGGGGACTAGCAATGAGCAGTTCTTC. Its protein is CASSLGTSNEQFF. The full variable domain, completed using reference TRBV7-3 and TRBJ2-1, is GAGVSQTPSNKVTEKGKYVELRCDPISGHTALYWYRQSLGQGPEFLIYFQGTGAADDSGLPNDRFFAVRPEGSVSTLKIQRTERGDSAVYLCASSLGTSNEQFFGPGTRLTVL.

The chain joins TRBV28 to TRBJ2-7; possibly TRBD2 for D (5 bases). CDR1 and CDR2 (germline): MDHEN, SYDVKM. Trimming stripped 8 bases from V and 4 bases from J, with 18 bases between. This CDR3 is built from 14 residues. Written as DNA, the CDR3 is TGTGCCAGCTCTCCGACGAGGGTTCTATACGAGCAGTACTTC. Translated, it gives CASSPTRVLYEQYF. The full variable domain, its missing parts supplied by reference TRBV28 and TRBJ2-7, is DVKVTQSSRYLVKRTGEKVFLECVQDMDHENMFWYRQDPGLGLRLIYFSYDVKMKEKGDIPEGYSVSREKKERFSLILESASTNQTSMYLCASSPTRVLYEQYFGPGTRLTVT.

V and J are TRBV4-1 and TRBJ1-2; the D gene is possibly TRBD1 (5 bases). V was clipped by 1 base and J by 13 bases, with 19 bases between them. In germline, CDR1 is MGHRA, CDR2 YSYEKL. CDR3 length equals 14 residues. The CDR3 reads CASSQGIRRDRVTF. CDR3 nucleotides: TGCGCCAGCAGCCAAGGTATTAGGCGGGACCGGGTCACCTTC.

This rearrangement joins TRBV5-1 to TRBJ2-1; D remains unclear. V was trimmed by 3 bases and J by 7 bases, leaving 5 bases between them. The CDR3 has 11 residues. CDR1 and CDR2 (germline): SGHRS, YFSETQ. CDR3 region: CASSWSNEQFF. CDR3 nucleotide sequence: TGCGCCAGCAGCTGGTCAAATGAGCAGTTCTTC.

The CDR3 protein is CATSISYNEQFF. In DNA, the CDR3 is TGTGCCACCAGTATCTCCTACAATGAGCAGTTCTTC. The gene calls are TRBV15 and TRBJ2-1; D is unresolved. There are 12 residues in the CDR3. V lost 6 bases to trimming and J lost 0 bases, with 3 bases between them. From germline, CDR1 is LNHNV and CDR2 YYDKDF (reference sequence).

The rearrangement joins TRBV4-3 to TRBJ1-2, with TRBD1 matching over 7 bases. The V and J ends lost 8 bases and 3 bases, in that order; junction bases with no gene match: 9. Germline V gene lookup returns CDR1 LGHNA and CDR2 YSLEER. This CDR3 is 14 amino acids long. The CDR3 DNA follows: TGCGCCAGCGGAATGGGACAGAGGGACTATGGCTACACCTTC. Its translation: CASGMGQRDYGYTF.

For the CDR3, the DNA is TGTGCCAGCTCACCCACAGGGGCGTCTGGGGCCAACGTCCTGACTTTC. It codes for CASSPTGASGANVLTF. The chain joins TRBV18 to TRBJ2-6, with TRBD1 matching 7 bases. CDR1 and CDR2 from the germline V gene are KGHSH and LQKENI. V trimming: 3 bases; J trimming: 1 base; junction bases outside the gene matches: 3. The CDR3 consists of 16 residues.